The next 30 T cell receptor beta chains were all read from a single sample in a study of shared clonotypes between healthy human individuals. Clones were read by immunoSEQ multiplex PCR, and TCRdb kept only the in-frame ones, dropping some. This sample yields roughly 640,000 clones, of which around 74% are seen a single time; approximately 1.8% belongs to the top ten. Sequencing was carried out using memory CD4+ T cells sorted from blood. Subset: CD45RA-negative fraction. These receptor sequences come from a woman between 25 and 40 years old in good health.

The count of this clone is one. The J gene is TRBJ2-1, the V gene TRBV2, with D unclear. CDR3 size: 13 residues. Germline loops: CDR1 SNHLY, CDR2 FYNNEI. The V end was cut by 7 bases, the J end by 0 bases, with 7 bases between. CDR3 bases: TGTGCCAGCATGGCGAGCTCCTACAATGAGCAGTTCTTC. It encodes CASMASSYNEQFF.

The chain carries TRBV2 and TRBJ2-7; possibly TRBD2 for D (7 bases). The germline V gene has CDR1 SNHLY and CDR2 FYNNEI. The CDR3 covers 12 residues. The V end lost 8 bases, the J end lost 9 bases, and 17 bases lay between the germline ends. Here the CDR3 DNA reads TGTGCCAGCGCCATTCTGGGGGGGGCGCAGTACTTC. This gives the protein CASAILGGAQYF.

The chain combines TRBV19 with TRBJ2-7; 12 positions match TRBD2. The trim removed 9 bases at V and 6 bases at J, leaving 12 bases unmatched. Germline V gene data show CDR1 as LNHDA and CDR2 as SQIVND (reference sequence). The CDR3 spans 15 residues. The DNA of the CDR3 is TGTGCCAGCCCACTAGCGGGAGGCCTATCACGCGAGCAGTACTTC. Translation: CASPLAGGLSREQYF.

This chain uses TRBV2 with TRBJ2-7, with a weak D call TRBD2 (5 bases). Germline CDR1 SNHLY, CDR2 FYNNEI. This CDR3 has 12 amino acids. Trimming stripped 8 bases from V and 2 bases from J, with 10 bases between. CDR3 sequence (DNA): TGTGCCAGCGCCGGGGTAACCTACGAGCAGTACTTC. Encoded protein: CASAGVTYEQYF.

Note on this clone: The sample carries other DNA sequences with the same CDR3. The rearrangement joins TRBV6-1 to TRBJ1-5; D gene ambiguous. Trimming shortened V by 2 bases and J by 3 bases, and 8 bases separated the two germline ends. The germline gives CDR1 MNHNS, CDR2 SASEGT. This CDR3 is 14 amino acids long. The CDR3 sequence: CASSESWDNQPQHF. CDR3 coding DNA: TGTGCCAGCAGTGAAAGCTGGGACAATCAGCCCCAGCATTTT.

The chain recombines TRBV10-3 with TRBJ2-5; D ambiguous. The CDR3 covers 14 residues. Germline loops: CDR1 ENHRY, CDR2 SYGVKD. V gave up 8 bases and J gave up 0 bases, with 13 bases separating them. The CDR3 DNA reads TGTGCCATCGGTGTTGGCGGATACCAAGAGACCCAGTACTTC. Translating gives CAIGVGGYQETQYF.

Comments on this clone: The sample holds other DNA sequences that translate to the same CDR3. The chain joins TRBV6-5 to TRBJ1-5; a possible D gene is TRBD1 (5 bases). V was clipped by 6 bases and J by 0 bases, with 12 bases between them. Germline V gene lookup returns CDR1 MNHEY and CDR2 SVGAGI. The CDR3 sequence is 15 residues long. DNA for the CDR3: TGTGCCAGCAGCTCCGACAGAAATAGCAATCAGCCCCAGCATTTT. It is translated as CASSSDRNSNQPQHF.

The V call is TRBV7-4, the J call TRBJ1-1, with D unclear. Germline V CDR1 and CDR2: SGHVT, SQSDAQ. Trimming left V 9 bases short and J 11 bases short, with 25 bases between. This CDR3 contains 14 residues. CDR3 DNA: TGTGCCAGGCTTGCGGTCCCGTCCCCAATCGGGGCTTTCTTT. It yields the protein CARLAVPSPIGAFF.

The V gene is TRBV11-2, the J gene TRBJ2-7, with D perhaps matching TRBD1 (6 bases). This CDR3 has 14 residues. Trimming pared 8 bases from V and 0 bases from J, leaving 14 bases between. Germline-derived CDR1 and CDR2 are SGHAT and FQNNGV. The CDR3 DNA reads TGTGCCAGCGCCAATGACAGGTACTCCTACGAGCAGTACTTC. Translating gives CASANDRYSYEQYF.

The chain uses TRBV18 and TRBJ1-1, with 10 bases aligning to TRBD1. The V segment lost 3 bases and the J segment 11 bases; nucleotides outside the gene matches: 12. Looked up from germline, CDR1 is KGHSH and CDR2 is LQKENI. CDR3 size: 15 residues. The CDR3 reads CASSPRQGANLGAFF. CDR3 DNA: TGTGCCAGCTCACCGAGACAGGGGGCGAATTTAGGTGCTTTCTTT.

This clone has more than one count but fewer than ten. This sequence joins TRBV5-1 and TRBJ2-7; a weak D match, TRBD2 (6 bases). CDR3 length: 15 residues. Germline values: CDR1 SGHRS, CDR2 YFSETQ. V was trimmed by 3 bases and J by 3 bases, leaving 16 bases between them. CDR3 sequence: CASSSTGTYNYEQYF. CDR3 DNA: TGCGCCAGCAGCTCGACCGGGACTTACAACTACGAGCAGTACTTC.

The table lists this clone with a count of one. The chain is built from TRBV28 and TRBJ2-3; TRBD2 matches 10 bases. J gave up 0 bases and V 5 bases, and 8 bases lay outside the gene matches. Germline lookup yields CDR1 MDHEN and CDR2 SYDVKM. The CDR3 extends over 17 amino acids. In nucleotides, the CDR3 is TGTGCCAGCAGTCCCCATCCTAGCGGGAGCAGCACAGATACGCAGTATTTT. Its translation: CASSPHPSGSSTDTQYF.

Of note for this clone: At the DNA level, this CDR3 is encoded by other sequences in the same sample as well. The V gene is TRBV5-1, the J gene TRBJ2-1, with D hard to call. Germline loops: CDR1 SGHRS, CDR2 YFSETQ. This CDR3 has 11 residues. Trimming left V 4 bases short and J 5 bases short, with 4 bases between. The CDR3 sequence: CASSLHNEQFF. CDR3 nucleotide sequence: TGCGCCAGCAGCCTACACAATGAGCAGTTCTTC.

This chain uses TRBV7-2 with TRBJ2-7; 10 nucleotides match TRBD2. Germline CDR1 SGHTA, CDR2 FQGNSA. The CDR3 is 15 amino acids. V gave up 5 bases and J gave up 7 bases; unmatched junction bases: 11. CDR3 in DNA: TGTGCCAGCAGCATGCAGCTAGCGGGAGCCGGAGAGCAGTACTTC. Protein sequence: CASSMQLAGAGEQYF. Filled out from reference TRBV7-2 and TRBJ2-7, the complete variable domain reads GAGVSQSPSNKVTEKGKDVELRCDPISGHTALYWYRQSLGQGLEFLIYFQGNSAPDKSGLPSDRFSAERTGGSVSTLTIQRTQQEDSAVYLCASSMQLAGAGEQYFGPGTRLTVT.

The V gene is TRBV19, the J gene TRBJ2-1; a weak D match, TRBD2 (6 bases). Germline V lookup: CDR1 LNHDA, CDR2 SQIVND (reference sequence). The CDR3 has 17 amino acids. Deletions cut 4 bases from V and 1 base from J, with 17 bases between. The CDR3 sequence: CASSTTRNTYSYNEQFF. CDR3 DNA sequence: TGTGCCAGTAGTACGACTAGGAATACCTATTCCTACAATGAGCAGTTCTTC.

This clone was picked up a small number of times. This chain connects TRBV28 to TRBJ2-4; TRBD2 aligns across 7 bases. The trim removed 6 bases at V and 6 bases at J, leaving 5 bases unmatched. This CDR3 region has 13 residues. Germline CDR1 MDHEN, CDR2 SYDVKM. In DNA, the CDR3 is TGTGCCAGCAGGCCTAGCGGTGCAAACATTCAGTACTTC. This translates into CASRPSGANIQYF.

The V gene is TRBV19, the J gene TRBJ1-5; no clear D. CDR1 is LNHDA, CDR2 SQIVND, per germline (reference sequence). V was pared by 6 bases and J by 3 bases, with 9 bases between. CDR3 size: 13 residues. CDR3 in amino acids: CASSNGDNQPQHF. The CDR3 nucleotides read TGTGCCAGTAGCAACGGGGACAATCAGCCCCAGCATTTT.

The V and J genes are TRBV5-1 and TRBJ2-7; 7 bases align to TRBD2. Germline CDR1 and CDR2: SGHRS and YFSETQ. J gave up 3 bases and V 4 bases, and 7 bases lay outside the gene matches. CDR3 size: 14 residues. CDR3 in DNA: TGCGCCAGCAGCACCATCGGGGGGAGCTACGAGCAGTACTTC. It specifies CASSTIGGSYEQYF.

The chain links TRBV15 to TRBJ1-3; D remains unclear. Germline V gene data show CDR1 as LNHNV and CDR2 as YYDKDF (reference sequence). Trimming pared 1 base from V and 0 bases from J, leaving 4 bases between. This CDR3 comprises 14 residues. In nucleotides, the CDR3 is TGTGCCACCAGCAGAGGGGCCTCTGGAAACACCATATATTTT. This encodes CATSRGASGNTIYF.

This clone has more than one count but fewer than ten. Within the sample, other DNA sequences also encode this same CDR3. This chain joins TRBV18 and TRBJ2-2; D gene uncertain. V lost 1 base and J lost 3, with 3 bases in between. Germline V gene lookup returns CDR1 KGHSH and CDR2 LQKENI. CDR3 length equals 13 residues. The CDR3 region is CASSPRDTGELFF. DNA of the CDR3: TGTGCCAGCTCACCACGGGACACCGGGGAGCTGTTTTTT.

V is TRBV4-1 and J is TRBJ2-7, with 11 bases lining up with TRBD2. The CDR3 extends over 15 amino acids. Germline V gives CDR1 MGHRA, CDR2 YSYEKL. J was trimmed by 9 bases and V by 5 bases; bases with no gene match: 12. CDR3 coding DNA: TGCGCCAGCAGCGCACAGGGACTAGCGGACGATTGGCAGTACTTC. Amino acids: CASSAQGLADDWQYF.

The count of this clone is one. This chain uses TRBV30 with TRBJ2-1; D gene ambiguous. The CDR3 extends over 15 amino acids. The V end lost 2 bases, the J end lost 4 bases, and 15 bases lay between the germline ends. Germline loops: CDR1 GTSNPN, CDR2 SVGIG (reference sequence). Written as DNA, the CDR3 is TGTGCCTGGAGTTCCGGCTCGCTGGGGTACAATGAGCAGTTCTTC. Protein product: CAWSSGSLGYNEQFF.

The CDR3 loop is CASSPLPSGRLAGELFF. CDR3 nucleotide sequence: TGTGCCAGCTCACCACTTCCTAGCGGGAGACTCGCCGGGGAGCTGTTTTTT. The gene calls are TRBV18 and TRBJ2-2; 10 bases are shared with TRBD2. With 1 base clipped from V and 6 bases from J, the junction kept 8 bases outside the gene matches. CDR3 length: 17 residues. Germline-derived CDR1 and CDR2 are KGHSH and LQKENI. Full variable domain (rest looked up from reference TRBV18 and TRBJ2-2): NAGVMQNPRHLVRRRGQEARLRCSPMKGHSHVYWYRQLPEEGLKFMVYLQKENIIDESGMPKERFSAEFPKEGPSILRIQQVVRGDSAAYFCASSPLPSGRLAGELFFGEGSRLTVL.

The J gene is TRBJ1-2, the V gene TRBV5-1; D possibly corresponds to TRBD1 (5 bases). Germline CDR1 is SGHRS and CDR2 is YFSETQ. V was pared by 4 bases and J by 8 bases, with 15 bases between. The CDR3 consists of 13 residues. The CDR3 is CASSADTQGGYTF. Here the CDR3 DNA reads TGCGCCAGCAGCGCGGACACCCAAGGCGGCTACACCTTC.

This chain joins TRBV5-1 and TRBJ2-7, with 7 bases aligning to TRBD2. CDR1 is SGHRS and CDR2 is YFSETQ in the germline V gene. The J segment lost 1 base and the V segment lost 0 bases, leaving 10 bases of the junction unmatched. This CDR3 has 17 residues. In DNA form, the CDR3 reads TGCGCCAGCAGCTTGGCCATTACTAGCGCAATATCCTACGAGCAGTACTTC. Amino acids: CASSLAITSAISYEQYF.

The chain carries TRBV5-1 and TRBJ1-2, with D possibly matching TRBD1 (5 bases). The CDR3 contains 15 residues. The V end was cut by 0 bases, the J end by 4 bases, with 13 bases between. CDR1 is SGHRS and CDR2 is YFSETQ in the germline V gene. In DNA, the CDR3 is TGCGCCAGCAGCTTGGCGGCGGGGCTGGGCTATGGCTACACCTTC. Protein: CASSLAAGLGYGYTF.

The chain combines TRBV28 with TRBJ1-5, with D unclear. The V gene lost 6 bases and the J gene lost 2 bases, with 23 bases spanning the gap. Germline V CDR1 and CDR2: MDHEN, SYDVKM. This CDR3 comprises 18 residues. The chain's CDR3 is CASRARLAPTVRNQPQHF. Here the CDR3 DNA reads TGTGCCAGCAGGGCTAGACTGGCCCCAACCGTACGCAATCAGCCCCAGCATTTT.

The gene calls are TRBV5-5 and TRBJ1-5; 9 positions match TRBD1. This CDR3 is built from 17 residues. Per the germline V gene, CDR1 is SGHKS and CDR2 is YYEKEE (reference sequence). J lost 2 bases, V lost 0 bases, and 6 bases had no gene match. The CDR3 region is CASSLGGQGTGNQPQHF. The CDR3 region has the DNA TGTGCCAGCAGCTTGGGGGGACAGGGTACAGGCAATCAGCCCCAGCATTTT.

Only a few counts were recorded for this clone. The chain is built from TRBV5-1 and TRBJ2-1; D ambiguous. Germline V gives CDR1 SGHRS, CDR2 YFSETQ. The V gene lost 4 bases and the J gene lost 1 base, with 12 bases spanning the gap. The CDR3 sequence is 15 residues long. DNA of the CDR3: TGCGCCAGCAGCGCGAGCTCTGTTTCCTACAATGAGCAGTTCTTC. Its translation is CASSASSVSYNEQFF.

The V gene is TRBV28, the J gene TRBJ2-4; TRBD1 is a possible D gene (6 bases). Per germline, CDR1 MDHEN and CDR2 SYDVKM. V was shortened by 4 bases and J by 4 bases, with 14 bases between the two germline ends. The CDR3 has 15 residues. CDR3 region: CASSSPGQTKNIQYF. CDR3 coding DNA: TGTGCCAGCAGTTCGCCGGGACAAACAAAAAACATTCAGTACTTC.